Listed below are T cell receptor beta chains from one sample, sequenced in a study of identical twins. TCRdb recomputed calls from the 5' RACE reads with MiXCR, one row per CDR3 protein. The sample lists 550,000 to 700,000 distinct CDR3 sequences; more than 9% were seen once. The same sample was also studied in work on yellow fever vaccine responses in identical twins.

Sequencing used PBMCs. These TCRs come from a woman aged 18-29 years in good health. CDR3s include the opening cysteine and the closing phenylalanine or tryptophan. The D gene is left open where the match is weak. Not every row has a clone size; where given, it reads once, few, many or a size class.

D gene,clone size,J gene,V gene,CDR3 protein,CDR3 DNA
-,many,TRBJ1-1,TRBV2,CASKSDRNTEAFF,TGTGCCAGCAAATCCGACAGGAACACTGAAGCTTTCTTT
-,few,TRBJ2-1,TRBV7-9,CASSHPDSHNEQFF,TGTGCCAGCAGCCATCCAGACTCGCACAATGAGCAGTTCTTC
TRBD2,many,TRBJ2-1,TRBV27,CASSLGTSGRAGLRNEQFF,TGTGCCAGCAGTTTAGGGACTAGCGGGAGGGCCGGGCTACGAAATGAGCAGTTCTTC
-,many,TRBJ2-7,TRBV6-2/TRBV6-3,CASLTGSSSYEQYF,TGTGCCAGCCTGACGGGATCTAGCTCCTACGAGCAGTACTTC
TRBD2,many,TRBJ2-7,TRBV25-1,CASSESARSGRSSYEQYF,TGTGCCAGCAGTGAATCTGCCCGGAGCGGGAGGAGCTCCTACGAGCAGTACTTC
TRBD1,few,TRBJ2-3,TRBV7-7,CASSLSPLDRVGSTDTQYF,TGTGCTAGCAGCTTATCACCGCTAGACAGGGTAGGGAGCACAGATACGCAGTATTTT
-,-,TRBJ2-7,TRBV2,CASSETFPLEQYF,TGTGCCAGCAGTGAAACTTTTCCGCTCGAGCAGTACTTC
-,few,TRBJ1-5,TRBV10-1,CASSPSGSNQPQHF,TGCGCCAGCAGCCCGTCGGGAAGCAATCAGCCCCAGCATTTT
TRBD2,many,TRBJ2-7,TRBV7-2,CASSSPGLAGYEQYF,TGTGCCAGCAGCTCGCCGGGACTAGCGGGATACGAGCAGTACTTC
-,few,TRBJ2-1,TRBV4-3,CASSHGASNEQFF,TGCGCCAGCAGTCACGGGGCCAGCAATGAGCAGTTCTTC
TRBD2,many,TRBJ2-2,TRBV4-1,CASSGLGFLADTNTGELFF,TGCGCCAGCAGCGGCTTGGGGTTCCTAGCGGATACGAACACCGGGGAGCTGTTTTTT
-,-,TRBJ2-7,TRBV20-1,CSARVVEEQYF,TGCAGTGCTAGAGTTGTGGAAGAGCAGTACTTC
-,many,TRBJ2-7,TRBV28,CASSRGSYWLAQYF,TGTGCCAGCAGTCGAGGGAGTTACTGGTTAGCGCAGTACTTC
-,few,TRBJ2-1,TRBV7-2,CASSSGYFYNEQFF,TGTGCCAGCAGCTCGGGCTACTTCTACAATGAGCAGTTCTTC
TRBD1,few,TRBJ1-1,TRBV6-1,CASIPTGLFKAFF,TGTGCCAGCATCCCGACAGGGCTATTTAAAGCTTTCTTT